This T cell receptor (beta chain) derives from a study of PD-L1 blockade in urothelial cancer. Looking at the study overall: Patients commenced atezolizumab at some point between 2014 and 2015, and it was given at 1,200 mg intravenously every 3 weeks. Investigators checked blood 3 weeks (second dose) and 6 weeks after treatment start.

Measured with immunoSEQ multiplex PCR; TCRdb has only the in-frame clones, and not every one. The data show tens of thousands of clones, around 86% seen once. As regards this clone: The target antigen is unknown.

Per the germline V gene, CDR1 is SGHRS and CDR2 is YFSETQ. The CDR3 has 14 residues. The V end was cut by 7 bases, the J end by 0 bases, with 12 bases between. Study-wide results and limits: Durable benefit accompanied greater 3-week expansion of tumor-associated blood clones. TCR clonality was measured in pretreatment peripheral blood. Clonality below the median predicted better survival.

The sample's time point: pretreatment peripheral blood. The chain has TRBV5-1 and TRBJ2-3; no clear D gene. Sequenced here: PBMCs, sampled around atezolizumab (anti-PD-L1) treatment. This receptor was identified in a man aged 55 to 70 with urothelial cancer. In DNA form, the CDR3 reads TGCGCCAGCTTCGACACCTCTAGCACAGATACGCAGTATTTT. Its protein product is CASFDTSSTDTQYF. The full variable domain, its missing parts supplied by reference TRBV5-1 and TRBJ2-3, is KAGVTQTPRYLIKTRGQQVTLSCSPISGHRSVSWYQQTPGQGLQFLFEYFSETQRNKGNFPGRFSGRQFSNSRSEMNVSTLELGDSALYLCASFDTSSTDTQYFGPGTRLTVL.